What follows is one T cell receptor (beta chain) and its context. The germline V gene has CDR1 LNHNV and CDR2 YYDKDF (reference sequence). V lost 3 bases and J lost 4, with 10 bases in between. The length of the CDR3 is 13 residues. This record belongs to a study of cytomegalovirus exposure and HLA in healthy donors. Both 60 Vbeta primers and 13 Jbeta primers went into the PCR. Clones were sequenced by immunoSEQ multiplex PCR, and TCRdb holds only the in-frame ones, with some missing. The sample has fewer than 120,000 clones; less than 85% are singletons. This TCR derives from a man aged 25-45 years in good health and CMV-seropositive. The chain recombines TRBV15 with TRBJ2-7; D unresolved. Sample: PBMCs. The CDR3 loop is CATSRGRNYEQYF. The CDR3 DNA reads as TGTGCCACCAGCAGGGGCAGGAATTACGAGCAGTACTTC.